The 3 T cell receptor beta chains reported below all come from one sample, sequenced in a study of blood T cell repertoires in COVID-19. TCRdb keeps only in-frame clones here, not all; method: immunoSEQ multiplex PCR. This table has a few hundred thousand clones, approximately 87% appearing once. Sequences were obtained from peripheral blood. The receptors here all came from a woman in her twenties or thirties with COVID-19, enrolled during active disease.

This clone was found once. The J gene is TRBJ2-1, the V gene TRBV9, with 9 bases aligning to TRBD2. The CDR3 is 16 residues long. CDR1 and CDR2 from the germline V gene are SGDLS and YYNGEE. Trimming took 0 bases from V and 7 from J; bases not matched to a gene: 8. The CDR3 sequence is CASSVVPAGGGNEQFF. Here the CDR3 DNA reads TGTGCCAGCAGCGTAGTACCGGCGGGAGGGGGGAATGAGCAGTTCTTC.

V is TRBV6-5 and J is TRBJ2-3, with 10 bases matching TRBD2. Germline assignment: CDR1 MNHEY and CDR2 SVGAGI. The CDR3 is made up of 13 amino acids. The V gene end was trimmed by 11 bases and the J gene end by 3 bases; junction bases not matched to a gene: 5. As DNA, the CDR3 is TGTGCCGGCGGGACTAGCGCAACAGATACGCAGTATTTT. It yields the protein CAGGTSATDTQYF.

DNA for the CDR3: TGTGCCAGCAGTGAAAGCCGACAGCCCAGCATCAGCCCCCAGCATTTT. This sequence encodes CASSESRQPSISPQHF. The chain combines TRBV6-1 with TRBJ1-5; D is perhaps TRBD1 (5 bases). V was shortened by 2 bases and J by 10 bases, with 21 bases between the two germline ends. From germline, CDR1 is MNHNS and CDR2 SASEGT. This CDR3 is built from 16 residues.